These T cell receptor beta chains were read from a single sample in a study of cytomegalovirus exposure and HLA in healthy donors. The protocol was immunoSEQ multiplex PCR, while the TCRdb copy is restricted to in-frame clones and leaves out a portion. The sample has about 130,000 clones, 70% to 85% seen once; the top ten hold about 27%. The source material was PBMCs. These receptors came from a man aged 25-40 years in good health and CMV-seropositive. Both conserved end residues are part of each CDR3. A D gene is named only where the DNA matches it firmly. Clone size is not always given. Where it is, it says once, few, many or a class for expanded clones.

CDR3 protein: CASSPGGWSPLHF
CDR3 DNA: TGTGCCAGCAGTCCAGGGGGCTGGTCACCCCTCCACTTT
D gene: TRBD1
CDR3 length: 13
J gene: TRBJ1-6
V gene: TRBV27
clone size: few

CDR3 protein: CAISESVRTYEQYF
CDR3 DNA: TGTGCCATCAGTGAGTCAGTCAGAACCTACGAGCAGTACTTC
D gene: NA
CDR3 length: 14
J gene: TRBJ2-7
V gene: TRBV10-3
clone size: NA

CDR3 protein: CASSVTGTNTGELFF
CDR3 DNA: TGTGCCAGCAGTGTGACAGGGACGAACACCGGGGAGCTGTTTTTT
D gene: TRBD1
CDR3 length: 15
J gene: TRBJ2-2
V gene: TRBV2
clone size: NA

CDR3 protein: CASSPSGYYEQYF
CDR3 DNA: TGTGCCAGCAGTCCTTCGGGATATTACGAGCAGTACTTC
D gene: NA
CDR3 length: 13
J gene: TRBJ2-7
V gene: TRBV27
clone size: NA

CDR3 protein: CASSSGLNTGELFF
CDR3 DNA: TGTGCCAGCAGCTCTGGACTGAACACCGGGGAGCTGTTTTTT
D gene: NA
CDR3 length: 14
J gene: TRBJ2-2
V gene: TRBV7-9
clone size: NA

CDR3 protein: CASSYLDRAGELFF
CDR3 DNA: TGCGCCAGCAGTTACCTCGACAGGGCCGGGGAGCTGTTTTTT
D gene: TRBD1
CDR3 length: 14
J gene: TRBJ2-2
V gene: TRBV5-1
clone size: NA

CDR3 protein: CASNFRQGAEQYF
CDR3 DNA: TGCGCCAGCAACTTTAGACAGGGGGCAGAGCAGTACTTC
D gene: TRBD1
CDR3 length: 13
J gene: TRBJ2-7
V gene: TRBV10-2
clone size: NA

CDR3 protein: CASSQTGLAALQYF
CDR3 DNA: TGTGCCAGCAGCCAAACCGGACTAGCGGCGCTGCAGTACTTC
D gene: TRBD2
CDR3 length: 14
J gene: TRBJ2-7
V gene: TRBV14
clone size: NA

CDR3 protein: CASSLAWKGGNTEAFF
CDR3 DNA: TGCGCCAGCAGCTTGGCCTGGAAAGGGGGCAACACTGAAGCTTTCTTT
D gene: TRBD1
CDR3 length: 16
J gene: TRBJ1-1
V gene: TRBV5-1
clone size: NA

CDR3 protein: CASSYRGLFSGYTF
CDR3 DNA: TGTGCCAGCAGTTACCGAGGCCTGTTCTCTGGCTACACCTTC
D gene: NA
CDR3 length: 14
J gene: TRBJ1-2
V gene: TRBV6-5
clone size: NA

CDR3 protein: CASSDRDRPGETQYF
CDR3 DNA: TGTGCCAGCAGTGACCGGGACAGGCCCGGGGAGACCCAGTACTTC
D gene: TRBD1
CDR3 length: 15
J gene: TRBJ2-5
V gene: TRBV2
clone size: NA

CDR3 protein: CASRYGTSGPGETQYF
CDR3 DNA: TGCGCCAGCAGATACGGGACTAGCGGGCCTGGGGAGACCCAGTACTTC
D gene: TRBD2
CDR3 length: 16
J gene: TRBJ2-5
V gene: TRBV5-1
clone size: NA

CDR3 protein: CASSLKGGETYEQYF
CDR3 DNA: TGTGCCAGCAGCTTGAAAGGGGGCGAGACCTACGAGCAGTACTTC
D gene: TRBD1
CDR3 length: 15
J gene: TRBJ2-7
V gene: TRBV5-4
clone size: NA

CDR3 protein: CASSLAPVGGEQFF
CDR3 DNA: TGTGCCAGCAGCTTAGCGCCGGTCGGAGGGGAGCAGTTCTTC
D gene: NA
CDR3 length: 14
J gene: TRBJ2-1
V gene: TRBV7-2
clone size: few

CDR3 protein: CASSVAGHTYNEQFF
CDR3 DNA: TGTGCCAGCAGCGTAGCTGGGCATACCTACAATGAGCAGTTCTTC
D gene: NA
CDR3 length: 15
J gene: TRBJ2-1
V gene: TRBV9
clone size: NA

CDR3 protein: CASSFPGTSGGKGNTGELFF
CDR3 DNA: TGTGCCAGCAGTTTCCCCGGGACTAGCGGGGGTAAGGGGAACACCGGGGAGCTGTTTTTT
D gene: TRBD2
CDR3 length: 20
J gene: TRBJ2-2
V gene: TRBV27
clone size: NA

CDR3 protein: CASTARDRGNSPLHF
CDR3 DNA: TGTGCCAGTACCGCCCGGGACAGGGGTAATTCACCCCTCCACTTT
D gene: TRBD1
CDR3 length: 15
J gene: TRBJ1-6
V gene: TRBV19
clone size: NA

CDR3 protein: CASSSRSGLAENTGELFF
CDR3 DNA: TGTGCCAGCAGCTCAAGATCTGGGCTAGCGGAGAACACCGGGGAGCTGTTTTTT
D gene: TRBD2
CDR3 length: 18
J gene: TRBJ2-2
V gene: TRBV7-3
clone size: NA

CDR3 protein: CASRRSGDTQYF
CDR3 DNA: TGTGCCAGCCGTCGGAGCGGAGATACGCAGTATTTT
D gene: NA
CDR3 length: 12
J gene: TRBJ2-3
V gene: TRBV6-5
clone size: NA

CDR3 protein: CASSPRSGNTIYF
CDR3 DNA: TGCGCCAGCAGCCCCAGATCTGGAAACACCATATATTTT
D gene: NA
CDR3 length: 13
J gene: TRBJ1-3
V gene: TRBV5-1
clone size: NA

CDR3 protein: CASTGTSGSPGETQYF
CDR3 DNA: TGTGCCAGCACCGGGACTAGCGGGAGCCCGGGGGAGACCCAGTACTTC
D gene: TRBD2
CDR3 length: 16
J gene: TRBJ2-5
V gene: TRBV2
clone size: NA

CDR3 protein: CASSLSSGGGADTQYF
CDR3 DNA: TGTGCCAGCAGCTTATCTAGCGGGGGGGGAGCAGATACGCAGTATTTT
D gene: TRBD2
CDR3 length: 16
J gene: TRBJ2-3
V gene: TRBV7-2
clone size: NA

CDR3 protein: CASSLTGGYTEAFF
CDR3 DNA: TGTGCCAGCAGCTTAACAGGGGGCTACACTGAAGCTTTCTTT
D gene: TRBD1
CDR3 length: 14
J gene: TRBJ1-1
V gene: TRBV7-2
clone size: NA

CDR3 protein: CASSQVQGRGNQETQYF
CDR3 DNA: TGTGCCAGCAGCCAAGTCCAAGGGCGGGGGAACCAAGAGACCCAGTACTTC
D gene: TRBD2
CDR3 length: 17
J gene: TRBJ2-5
V gene: TRBV4-2
clone size: NA

CDR3 protein: CASSLERGLNQYF
CDR3 DNA: TGTGCCAGCAGCCTCGAGCGGGGGTTGAACCAGTACTTC
D gene: TRBD2
CDR3 length: 13
J gene: TRBJ2-5
V gene: TRBV7-3
clone size: NA

CDR3 protein: CASSEVTYEQYF
CDR3 DNA: TGTGCCAGCAGTGAAGTCACCTACGAGCAGTACTTC
D gene: NA
CDR3 length: 12
J gene: TRBJ2-7
V gene: TRBV2
clone size: few

CDR3 protein: CASSSRQGFYEKLFF
CDR3 DNA: TGTGCCAGCAGCTCACGACAGGGATTTTATGAAAAACTGTTTTTT
D gene: TRBD1
CDR3 length: 15
J gene: TRBJ1-4
V gene: TRBV7-2
clone size: NA

CDR3 protein: CASSSGDTIYF
CDR3 DNA: TGTGCCAGCAGCTCCGGGGACACCATATATTTT
D gene: NA
CDR3 length: 11
J gene: TRBJ1-3
V gene: TRBV13
clone size: NA

CDR3 protein: CAGGQVRNEQFF
CDR3 DNA: TGTGCCGGAGGACAGGTGAGGAATGAGCAGTTCTTC
D gene: TRBD1
CDR3 length: 12
J gene: TRBJ2-1
V gene: TRBV30
clone size: NA

CDR3 protein: CASSFRGTDTQYF
CDR3 DNA: TGTGCCAGCAGTTTCCGAGGCACAGATACGCAGTATTTT
D gene: NA
CDR3 length: 13
J gene: TRBJ2-3
V gene: TRBV27
clone size: NA

CDR3 protein: CASSVGGGAATDTQYF
CDR3 DNA: TGCGCCAGCAGTGTTGGTGGGGGGGCGGCCACAGATACGCAGTATTTT
D gene: NA
CDR3 length: 16
J gene: TRBJ2-3
V gene: TRBV10-1
clone size: NA

CDR3 protein: CASSQDPDSIGTGELFF
CDR3 DNA: TGTGCCAGCAGCCAAGATCCGGACTCAATTGGCACCGGGGAGCTGTTTTTT
D gene: NA
CDR3 length: 17
J gene: TRBJ2-2
V gene: TRBV14
clone size: NA

CDR3 protein: CASSFSTNTEAFF
CDR3 DNA: TGTGCCAGCAGTTTCTCTACGAACACTGAAGCTTTCTTT
D gene: NA
CDR3 length: 13
J gene: TRBJ1-1
V gene: TRBV27
clone size: NA

CDR3 protein: CASSLRSGRFVETQYF
CDR3 DNA: TGTGCCAGCAGCTTAAGGAGCGGGAGATTCGTAGAGACCCAGTACTTC
D gene: TRBD2
CDR3 length: 16
J gene: TRBJ2-5
V gene: TRBV7-2
clone size: NA

CDR3 protein: CASNTGLGRDLAGDNEQFF
CDR3 DNA: TGTGCCAGCAATACGGGTCTAGGCAGGGACCTAGCGGGAGACAATGAGCAGTTCTTC
D gene: TRBD2
CDR3 length: 19
J gene: TRBJ2-1
V gene: TRBV27
clone size: NA

CDR3 protein: CAIRQGVYEQYF
CDR3 DNA: TGTGCCATACGACAGGGGGTCTACGAGCAGTACTTC
D gene: TRBD1
CDR3 length: 12
J gene: TRBJ2-7
V gene: TRBV10-3
clone size: NA

CDR3 protein: CASSLTGGEPQHF
CDR3 DNA: TGTGCCAGCAGCCTGACAGGGGGGGAGCCCCAGCATTTT
D gene: TRBD1
CDR3 length: 13
J gene: TRBJ1-5
V gene: TRBV5-6
clone size: NA

CDR3 protein: CASSERLMGGGNQPQHF
CDR3 DNA: TGTGCCAGCAGTGAACGACTTATGGGGGGGGGCAATCAGCCCCAGCATTTT
D gene: NA
CDR3 length: 17
J gene: TRBJ1-5
V gene: TRBV6-1
clone size: NA

CDR3 protein: CASSPPGIQETQYF
CDR3 DNA: TGTGCCAGCAGCCCCCCGGGGATCCAAGAGACCCAGTACTTC
D gene: NA
CDR3 length: 14
J gene: TRBJ2-5
V gene: TRBV5-6
clone size: NA

CDR3 protein: CASSSRTGGPETQYF
CDR3 DNA: TGTGCCAGCAGCTCGAGGACAGGGGGCCCGGAGACCCAGTACTTC
D gene: TRBD1
CDR3 length: 15
J gene: TRBJ2-5
V gene: TRBV9
clone size: NA

CDR3 protein: CASSVDRGPTYEQYF
CDR3 DNA: TGTGCCAGCAGCGTGGACAGGGGGCCGACCTACGAGCAGTACTTC
D gene: TRBD1
CDR3 length: 15
J gene: TRBJ2-7
V gene: TRBV9
clone size: NA

CDR3 protein: CASSQSSGAGYTF
CDR3 DNA: TGCGCCAGCAGTCAATCGTCAGGGGCGGGCTACACCTTC
D gene: NA
CDR3 length: 13
J gene: TRBJ1-2
V gene: TRBV23-1
clone size: once

CDR3 protein: CASSLDGRTGGTQYF
CDR3 DNA: TGTGCCAGCAGCTTAGATGGGCGGACAGGGGGGACCCAGTACTTC
D gene: TRBD1
CDR3 length: 15
J gene: TRBJ2-5
V gene: TRBV7-9
clone size: NA

CDR3 protein: CASSIRGLRTGELFF
CDR3 DNA: TGTGCCAGTAGTATCCGAGGACTCCGGACCGGGGAGCTGTTTTTT
D gene: NA
CDR3 length: 15
J gene: TRBJ2-2
V gene: TRBV19
clone size: NA

CDR3 protein: CASSPNGGETQYF
CDR3 DNA: TGTGCCAGCTCACCTAACGGGGGGGAGACCCAGTACTTC
D gene: TRBD2
CDR3 length: 13
J gene: TRBJ2-5
V gene: TRBV18
clone size: NA

CDR3 protein: CASSPGGGLAFF
CDR3 DNA: TGTGCCAGCAGCCCGGGGGGGGGCTTAGCTTTCTTT
D gene: NA
CDR3 length: 12
J gene: TRBJ1-1
V gene: TRBV5-4
clone size: NA

CDR3 protein: CASKAVAGGQQFF
CDR3 DNA: TGTGCCAGCAAGGCGGTAGCGGGGGGCCAGCAGTTCTTC
D gene: TRBD2
CDR3 length: 13
J gene: TRBJ2-1
V gene: TRBV6-5
clone size: NA

CDR3 protein: CASRRDRGASNTEAFF
CDR3 DNA: TGTGCCAGTAGACGGGACAGGGGCGCATCGAACACTGAAGCTTTCTTT
D gene: TRBD1
CDR3 length: 16
J gene: TRBJ1-1
V gene: TRBV19
clone size: NA

CDR3 protein: CASSEIGGSNGYTF
CDR3 DNA: TGTGCCAGCAGTGAGATAGGGGGCTCCAATGGCTACACCTTC
D gene: TRBD1
CDR3 length: 14
J gene: TRBJ1-2
V gene: TRBV2
clone size: NA

CDR3 protein: CASSRTDQTGELFF
CDR3 DNA: TGCGCCAGCAGTAGGACAGACCAGACCGGGGAGCTGTTTTTT
D gene: NA
CDR3 length: 14
J gene: TRBJ2-2
V gene: TRBV10-1
clone size: NA

CDR3 protein: CASSVGLAGEETQYF
CDR3 DNA: TGTGCCAGCAGTGTTGGACTAGCGGGAGAAGAGACCCAGTACTTC
D gene: TRBD2
CDR3 length: 15
J gene: TRBJ2-5
V gene: TRBV2
clone size: NA

CDR3 protein: CASSSWTSGSRYF
CDR3 DNA: TGTGCCAGCAGCTCCTGGACTAGCGGGAGTAGGTATTTT
D gene: TRBD2
CDR3 length: 13
J gene: TRBJ2-3
V gene: TRBV7-3
clone size: NA

CDR3 protein: CASSLGGGPGDTQYF
CDR3 DNA: TGTGCCAGCAGCTTAGGTGGCGGTCCCGGAGATACGCAGTATTTT
D gene: NA
CDR3 length: 15
J gene: TRBJ2-3
V gene: TRBV7-8
clone size: NA

CDR3 protein: CASSPLSGLVVETQYF
CDR3 DNA: TGCGCCAGCAGCCCCCTAAGTGGACTAGTGGTAGAGACCCAGTACTTC
D gene: TRBD2
CDR3 length: 16
J gene: TRBJ2-5
V gene: TRBV5-1
clone size: NA

CDR3 protein: CASSQWGQGQNEQFF
CDR3 DNA: TGTGCCAGCAGTCAATGGGGACAGGGGCAGAATGAGCAGTTCTTC
D gene: TRBD1
CDR3 length: 15
J gene: TRBJ2-1
V gene: TRBV25-1
clone size: NA

CDR3 protein: CSGMAGVNEQFF
CDR3 DNA: TGCAGCGGCATGGCGGGGGTTAATGAGCAGTTCTTC
D gene: TRBD2
CDR3 length: 12
J gene: TRBJ2-1
V gene: TRBV29-1
clone size: NA

CDR3 protein: CASSHLAAIEDTQYF
CDR3 DNA: TGTGCCAGCAGCCATCTAGCGGCCATCGAAGATACGCAGTATTTT
D gene: TRBD2
CDR3 length: 15
J gene: TRBJ2-3
V gene: TRBV7-3
clone size: NA

CDR3 protein: CASSVDDRASTEAFF
CDR3 DNA: TGTGCCAGCAGCGTAGACGACAGGGCTTCCACTGAAGCTTTCTTT
D gene: TRBD1
CDR3 length: 15
J gene: TRBJ1-1
V gene: TRBV9
clone size: once

CDR3 protein: CASSFGLAGVPNTGELFF
CDR3 DNA: TGCGCCAGCAGCTTCGGGTTAGCGGGGGTTCCGAACACCGGGGAGCTGTTTTTT
D gene: TRBD2
CDR3 length: 18
J gene: TRBJ2-2
V gene: TRBV5-1
clone size: NA